The subject of this entry is one T cell receptor (beta chain). This entry belongs to a study of blood T cell repertoires in COVID-19. Clones were sequenced by immunoSEQ multiplex PCR, and TCRdb holds only the in-frame ones, with some missing. This table holds about 98,000 clones, about 85% found once. This CDR3 has 16 amino acids. The germline gives CDR1 SGHVS, CDR2 FQNEAQ. V lost 2 bases, J lost 2 bases, and 5 bases stayed unmatched. The sample consisted of peripheral blood. The clonotype was recovered from a man aged 65 to 79 with acute or convalescent COVID-19. The gene calls are TRBV7-8 and TRBJ1-1, with 10 bases that match TRBD1. CDR3 residues: CASSLSGTGANTEAFF. The CDR3 DNA follows: TGTGCCAGCAGCTTATCTGGGACAGGGGCAAACACTGAAGCTTTCTTT.